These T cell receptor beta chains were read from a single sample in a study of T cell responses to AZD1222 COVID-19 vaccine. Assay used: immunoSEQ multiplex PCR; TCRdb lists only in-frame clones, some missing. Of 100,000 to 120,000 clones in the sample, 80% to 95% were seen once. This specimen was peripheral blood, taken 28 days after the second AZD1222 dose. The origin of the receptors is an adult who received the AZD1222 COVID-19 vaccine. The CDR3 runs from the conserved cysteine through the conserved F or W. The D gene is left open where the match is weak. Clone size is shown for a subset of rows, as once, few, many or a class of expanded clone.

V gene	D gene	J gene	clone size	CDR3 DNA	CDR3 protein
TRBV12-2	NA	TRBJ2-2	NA	TGTGCAAGTCGCTTAGCGTGCACCGGGGAGCTGTTTTTT	CASRLACTGELFF
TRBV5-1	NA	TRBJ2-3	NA	TGCGCCAGCAGTCTGGCGGCGGAAACATTTAGCACAGATACGCAGTATTTT	CASSLAAETFSTDTQYF
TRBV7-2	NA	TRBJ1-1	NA	TGTGCCAGCAGCTTAGCGCCCAGGGACACTGAAGCTTTCTTT	CASSLAPRDTEAFF
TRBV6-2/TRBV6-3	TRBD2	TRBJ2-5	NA	TGTGCCAGCAGTCTCGGACTAGAGGCCTACCAAGAGACCCAGTACTTC	CASSLGLEAYQETQYF
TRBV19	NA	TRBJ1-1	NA	TGTGCCAGTAGTATACACAGCCTTCCTGAAGCTTTCTTT	CASSIHSLPEAFF
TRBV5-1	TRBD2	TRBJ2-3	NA	TGCGCCAGCAGCGGGGGGGATCTTTCAGATACGCAGTATTTT	CASSGGDLSDTQYF
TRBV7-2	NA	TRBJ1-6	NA	TGTGCCAGCAGCTTAATAACAGGGAGTCCACCCCTCCACTTT	CASSLITGSPPLHF
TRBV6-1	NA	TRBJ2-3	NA	TGTGCCAGCAGTGAGTACCGGGCAGATACGCAGTATTTT	CASSEYRADTQYF
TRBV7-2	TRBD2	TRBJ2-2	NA	TGTGCCAGCAGCCCGACGGGACTAGTGGGCACCGGGGAGCTGTTTTTT	CASSPTGLVGTGELFF
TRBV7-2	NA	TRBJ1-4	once	TGTGCCAGCAGCCCCGGGACATATGTTGCAACTAATGAAAAACTGTTTTTT	CASSPGTYVATNEKLFF
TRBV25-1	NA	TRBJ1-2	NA	TGTGCCAGCGCAAGGGGCCTGGGAGGCTACACCTTC	CASARGLGGYTF
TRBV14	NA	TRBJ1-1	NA	TGTGCCAGCAGCCAAGATCCGGTTAGCGAAGCTTTCTTT	CASSQDPVSEAFF
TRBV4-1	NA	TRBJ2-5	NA	TGCGCCAGCAGCCAAGCATGGGCGGCGGGCCAAGAGACCCAGTACTTC	CASSQAWAAGQETQYF
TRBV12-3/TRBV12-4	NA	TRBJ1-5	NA	TGTGCCAGCACTGTATCGGATCAGCCCCAGCATTTT	CASTVSDQPQHF
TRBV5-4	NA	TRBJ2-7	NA	TGTGCCAGCAGCTTACAGGGAAGGCCCCTCTCCGAGCAGTACTTC	CASSLQGRPLSEQYF
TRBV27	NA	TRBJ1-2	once	TGTGCCAGCAGTCGAACCCCAGGGTCCCCCAGCTATGGCTACACCTTC	CASSRTPGSPSYGYTF
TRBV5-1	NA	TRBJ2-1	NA	TGCGCCAGCACCTTACAGGAGAGCTCCTACAATGAGCAGTTCTTC	CASTLQESSYNEQFF
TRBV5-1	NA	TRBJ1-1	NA	TGCGCCAGCAGCTTCAACAGGGACACTGAAGCTTTCTTT	CASSFNRDTEAFF
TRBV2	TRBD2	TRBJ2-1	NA	TGTGCCAGCAGTGCTAGCGGGGGCCTGGGAGATGAGCAGTTCTTC	CASSASGGLGDEQFF
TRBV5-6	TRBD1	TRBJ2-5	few	TGTGCCAGCAGCTTGGGCAGGGGGCGTGGAGAGACCCAGTACTTC	CASSLGRGRGETQYF
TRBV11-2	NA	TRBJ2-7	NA	TGTGCCAGCAGCTTAACGTTCGAGCAGTACTTC	CASSLTFEQYF
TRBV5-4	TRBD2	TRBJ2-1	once	TGTGCCAGCAGCTTGTCACTAGCGGGGTTGGATGAGCAGTTCTTC	CASSLSLAGLDEQFF
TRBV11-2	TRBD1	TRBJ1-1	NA	TGTGCCAGCACAGGGGGGAACACTGAAGCTTTCTTT	CASTGGNTEAFF
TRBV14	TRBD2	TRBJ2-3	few	TGTGCCAGCAGCCCACTAGCGGGGTACACAGATACGCAGTATTTT	CASSPLAGYTDTQYF
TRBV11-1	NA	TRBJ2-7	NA	TGTGCCAGCAGCTTAGCAGCAGGGAGCTCCTACGAGCAGTACTTC	CASSLAAGSSYEQYF
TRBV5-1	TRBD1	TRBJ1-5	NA	TGCGCCAGCAGCTTGGGGACAGGGGGCGGCAATCAGCCCCAGCATTTT	CASSLGTGGGNQPQHF
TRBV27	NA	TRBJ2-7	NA	TGTGCCAGCAGTTTATCGCGGAGCTCCTACGAGCAGTACTTC	CASSLSRSSYEQYF
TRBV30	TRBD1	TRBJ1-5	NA	TGTGCCTGGAGTGGCTATGGGACAGGCCCGAATCAGCCCCAGCATTTT	CAWSGYGTGPNQPQHF
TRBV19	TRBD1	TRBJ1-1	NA	TGTGCCAGTAGTACCTTCCGACAGGGTCGGACTGAAGCTTTCTTT	CASSTFRQGRTEAFF
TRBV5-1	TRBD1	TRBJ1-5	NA	TGCGCCAGCAGCCCTGGCGGGACAGTTAATCAGCCCCAGCATTTT	CASSPGGTVNQPQHF
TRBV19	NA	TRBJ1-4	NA	TGTGCCAGTACATCGGAACAGGAAGGGGGAAAACTGTTTTTT	CASTSEQEGGKLFF
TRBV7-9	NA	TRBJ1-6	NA	TGTGCCAGCAGCTTAGAGGCCACCAATTCACCCCTCCACTTT	CASSLEATNSPLHF
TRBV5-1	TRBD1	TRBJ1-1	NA	TGCGCCAGCGCCGCAGGGGGGGAGAACACTGAAGCTTTCTTT	CASAAGGENTEAFF
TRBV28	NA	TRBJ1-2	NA	TGTGCCAGCACCCTGAGGGCAGAACACTATGGCTACACCTTC	CASTLRAEHYGYTF
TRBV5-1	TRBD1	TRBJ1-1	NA	TGCGCCAGCAGCTTGGCCGGGACAGGGGTCGTGGTGGCTTTCTTT	CASSLAGTGVVVAFF
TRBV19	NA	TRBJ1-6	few	TGTGCCAGTAGTTACAGGGATTCACCCCTCCACTTT	CASSYRDSPLHF
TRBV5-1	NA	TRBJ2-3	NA	TGCGCCAGCAGCTTAGGCGGGGATGGCGCAGATACGCAGTATTTT	CASSLGGDGADTQYF
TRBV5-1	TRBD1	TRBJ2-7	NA	TGCGCCAGCAGCTTTTTCGGACAGGGAGTCTACGAGCAGTACTTC	CASSFFGQGVYEQYF
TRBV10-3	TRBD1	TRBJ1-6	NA	TGTGCCATCAGTGAGTTCGGACAGGGAGGCTCACCCCTCCACTTT	CAISEFGQGGSPLHF
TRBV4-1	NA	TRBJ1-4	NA	TGCGCCAGCAGTTGGGTGTCGCAGGAGGGAGAAAAACTGTTTTTT	CASSWVSQEGEKLFF
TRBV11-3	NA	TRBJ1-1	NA	TGTGCCAGCAGCCCCGGGGTCCCAGGGGCGGAAGCTTTCTTT	CASSPGVPGAEAFF
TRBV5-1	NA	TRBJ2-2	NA	TGCGCCAGCAGCTTGGACGGGAACACCGGGGAGCTGTTTTTT	CASSLDGNTGELFF
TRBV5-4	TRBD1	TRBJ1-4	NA	TGTGCCAGCAGCTCGCGAGGACAGGGCGGGGAAAAACTGTTTTTT	CASSSRGQGGEKLFF
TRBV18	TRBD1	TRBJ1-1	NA	TGTGCCAGCTCAGAGGACAGGGGGTACACTGAAGCTTTCTTT	CASSEDRGYTEAFF
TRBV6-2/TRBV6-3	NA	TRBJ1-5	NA	TGTGCCAGCAGTTATGCTGACGCCTACAATCAGCCCCAGCATTTT	CASSYADAYNQPQHF
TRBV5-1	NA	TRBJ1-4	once	TGCGCCAGCAGCTTGGAAGGGGGGGTCAATGAAAAACTGTTTTTT	CASSLEGGVNEKLFF
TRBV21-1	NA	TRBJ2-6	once	TGTGCCAGCAGCAACGGACCGCGGCACTCTGGGGCCAACGTCCTGACTTTC	CASSNGPRHSGANVLTF
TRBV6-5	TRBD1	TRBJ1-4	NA	TGTGCCAGCAGCCAGGGACAGGATAGGGAAAAACTGTTTTTT	CASSQGQDREKLFF
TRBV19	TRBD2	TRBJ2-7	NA	TGTGCCAGTAGTCCCCTAGCGGGGGGGATGTACGAGCAGTACTTC	CASSPLAGGMYEQYF
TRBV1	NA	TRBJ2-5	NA	TGCACCAGCAGCCAAGATGAGGACAACCAAGAAACCCAGTACTTC	CTSSQDEDNQETQYF
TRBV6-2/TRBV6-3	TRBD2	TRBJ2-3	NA	TGTGCCAGCAGTCAGACTAGCGGGGGACCCACAGATACGCAGTATTTT	CASSQTSGGPTDTQYF
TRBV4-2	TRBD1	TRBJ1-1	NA	TGTGCCAGCAGCCAAACCCCGGGACAGGGGGCAACTGAAGCTTTCTTT	CASSQTPGQGATEAFF
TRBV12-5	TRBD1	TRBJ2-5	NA	TGTGCTAGTGGTTTAAACCGGGACAGGGGGGAGACCCAGTACTTC	CASGLNRDRGETQYF
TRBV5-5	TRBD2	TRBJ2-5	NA	TGTGCCAGCAGCCTTAGCGGGGGGGTGGGTCAAGAGACCCAGTACTTC	CASSLSGGVGQETQYF
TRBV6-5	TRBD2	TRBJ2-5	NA	TGTGCCAGCAGTCGTAGCGGGGGAGGCGCGGAGACCCAGTACTTC	CASSRSGGGAETQYF